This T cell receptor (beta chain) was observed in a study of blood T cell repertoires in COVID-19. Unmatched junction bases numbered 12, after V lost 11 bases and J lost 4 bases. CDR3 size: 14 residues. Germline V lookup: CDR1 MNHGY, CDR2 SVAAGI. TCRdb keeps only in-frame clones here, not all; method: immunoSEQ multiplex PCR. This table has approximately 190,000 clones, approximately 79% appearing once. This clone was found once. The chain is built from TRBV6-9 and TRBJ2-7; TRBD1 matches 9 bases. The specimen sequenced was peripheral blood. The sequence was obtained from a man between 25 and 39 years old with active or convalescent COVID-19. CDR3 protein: CARNRDRVVYEQYF. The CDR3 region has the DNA TGTGCCCGCAACCGGGACAGGGTGGTGTACGAGCAGTACTTC.